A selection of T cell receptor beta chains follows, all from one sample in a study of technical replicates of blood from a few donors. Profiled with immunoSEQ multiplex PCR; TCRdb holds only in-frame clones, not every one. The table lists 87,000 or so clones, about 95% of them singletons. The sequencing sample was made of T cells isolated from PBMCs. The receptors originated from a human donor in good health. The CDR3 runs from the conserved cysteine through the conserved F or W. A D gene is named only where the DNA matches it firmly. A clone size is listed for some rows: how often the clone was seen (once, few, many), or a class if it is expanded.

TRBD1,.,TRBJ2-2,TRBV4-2,CASSQDGTGGTGELFF,TGTGCCAGCAGCCAAGATGGGACAGGGGGTACCGGGGAGCTGTTTTTT
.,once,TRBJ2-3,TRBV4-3,CASSQGSGLLTDTQYF,TGCGCCAGCAGCCAAGGAAGCGGACTACTCACAGATACGCAGTATTTT
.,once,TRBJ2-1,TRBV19,CASSTGGYNEQFF,TGTGCCAGTAGTACCGGAGGTTACAATGAGCAGTTCTTC
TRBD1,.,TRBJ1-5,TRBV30,CAWSVISRGRWNQPQHF,TGTGCCTGGAGTGTAATCTCCAGGGGGCGATGGAATCAGCCCCAGCATTTT
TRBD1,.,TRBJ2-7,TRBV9,CASSITGTVNRYEQYF,TGTGCCAGCAGCATAACCGGGACAGTTAACCGCTACGAGCAGTACTTC
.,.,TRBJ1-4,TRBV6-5,CASSYSSGNEKLFF,TGTGCCAGCAGTTACTCATCGGGGAATGAAAAACTGTTTTTT
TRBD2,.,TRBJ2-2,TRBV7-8,CASSSLAVTFWELFF,TGTGCCAGCAGCTCGCTAGCGGTGACCTTTTGGGAGCTGTTTTTT
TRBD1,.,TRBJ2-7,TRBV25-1,CASSDRGYEQYF,TGTGCCAGCAGTGACAGGGGGTACGAGCAGTACTTC
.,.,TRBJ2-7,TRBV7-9,CASSLAAVSYEQYF,TGTGCCAGCAGCTTAGCTGCGGTCTCCTACGAGCAGTACTTC
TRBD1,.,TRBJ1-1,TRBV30,CAWSVSGGETEAFF,TGTGCCTGGAGTGTATCAGGGGGCGAGACTGAAGCTTTCTTT
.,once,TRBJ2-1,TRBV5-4,CASSLDSSLQFF,TGTGCCAGCAGCTTAGACAGTTCGCTGCAGTTCTTC
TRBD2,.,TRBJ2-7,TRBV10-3,CAIRVAGEGEQYF,TGTGCCATCAGGGTAGCGGGAGAGGGGGAGCAGTACTTC
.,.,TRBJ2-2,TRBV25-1,CASSESSGELFF,TGTGCCAGCAGTGAATCCAGCGGGGAGCTGTTTTTT
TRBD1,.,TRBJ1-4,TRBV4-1,CASSLRQGSTNEKLFF,TGCGCCAGCAGCCTCCGACAGGGGTCAACTAATGAAAAACTGTTTTTT
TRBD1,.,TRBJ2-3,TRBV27,CASSLQSTGQGFTQYF,TGTGCCAGCAGTCTCCAGTCGACGGGACAGGGGTTTACGCAGTATTTT
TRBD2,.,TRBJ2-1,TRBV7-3,CASSPHPSGRNSEQFF,TGTGCCAGCAGCCCCCACCCTAGCGGGAGGAATAGTGAGCAGTTCTTC
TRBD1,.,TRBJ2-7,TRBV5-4,CASSPADRAYEQYF,TGTGCCAGCAGCCCGGCGGACAGGGCCTACGAGCAGTACTTC
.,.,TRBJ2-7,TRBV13,CASGLAYEQYF,TGTGCCAGCGGTCTAGCCTACGAGCAGTACTTC
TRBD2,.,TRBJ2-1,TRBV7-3,CASSLYSGGYNEQFF,TGTGCCAGCAGCTTATACTCGGGGGGCTACAATGAGCAGTTCTTC
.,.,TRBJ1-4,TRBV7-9,CASSLGKGTNEKLFF,TGTGCCAGCAGCCTGGGGAAGGGGACTAATGAAAAACTGTTTTTT
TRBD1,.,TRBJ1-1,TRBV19,CASSIAWTGNGEYTEAFF,TGTGCCAGTAGTATAGCCTGGACAGGGAATGGGGAGTACACTGAAGCTTTCTTT
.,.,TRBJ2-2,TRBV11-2,CASSLAAANTGELFF,TGTGCCAGCAGCTTGGCCGCTGCGAACACCGGGGAGCTGTTTTTT
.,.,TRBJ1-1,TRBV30,CAWAFNINTEAFF,TGTGCCTGGGCCTTCAACATAAACACTGAAGCTTTCTTT
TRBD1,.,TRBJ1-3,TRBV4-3,CASSQDHGTGGSGNTIYF,TGCGCCAGCAGCCAAGATCATGGGACAGGGGGTTCTGGAAACACCATATATTTT
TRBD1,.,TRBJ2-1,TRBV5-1,CASSQDQGAMGEQFF,TGCGCCAGCAGTCAGGATCAGGGGGCGATGGGTGAGCAGTTCTTC
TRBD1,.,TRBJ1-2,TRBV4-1,CASSQETGGLYGYTF,TGCGCCAGCAGCCAAGAAACAGGGGGACTGTATGGCTACACCTTC
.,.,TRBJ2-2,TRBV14,CASSQELNTGELFF,TGTGCCAGCAGCCAAGAGTTAAACACCGGGGAGCTGTTTTTT
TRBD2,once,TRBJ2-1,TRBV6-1,CASSASGRLNEQFF,TGTGCCAGCAGTGCTAGCGGGAGATTGAATGAGCAGTTCTTC
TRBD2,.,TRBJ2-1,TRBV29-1,CSVRPAGGPYNEQFF,TGCAGCGTCCGCCCAGCGGGAGGGCCCTACAATGAGCAGTTCTTC
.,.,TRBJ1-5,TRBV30,CAWTGGGRQPQHF,TGTGCCTGGACTGGCGGGGGGCGGCAGCCCCAGCATTTT
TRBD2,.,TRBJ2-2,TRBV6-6,CASSYEAGVVTGELFF,TGTGCCAGCAGTTACGAAGCGGGAGTGGTAACCGGGGAGCTGTTTTTT
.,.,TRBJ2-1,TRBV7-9,CASVRANEQFF,TGTGCCAGCGTGAGAGCCAATGAGCAGTTCTTC
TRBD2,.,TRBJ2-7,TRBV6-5,CASSFSGTTLSYEQYF,TGTGCCAGCAGTTTCTCCGGGACTACTCTCTCCTACGAGCAGTACTTC
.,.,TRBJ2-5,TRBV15,CATSRSWQQETQYF,TGTGCCACCAGCAGAAGTTGGCAGCAAGAGACCCAGTACTTC
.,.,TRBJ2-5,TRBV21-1,CASSKFILGGEGETQYF,TGTGCCAGCAGCAAATTCATCTTAGGGGGAGAGGGAGAGACCCAGTACTTC
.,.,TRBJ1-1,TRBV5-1,CASSLDKYTEAFF,TGCGCCAGCAGCTTGGACAAGTACACTGAAGCTTTCTTT
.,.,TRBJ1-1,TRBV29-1,CSGRSGGAEAFF,TGCAGCGGGCGAAGCGGGGGGGCTGAAGCTTTCTTT
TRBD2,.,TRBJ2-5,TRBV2,CASILAGQETQYF,TGTGCCAGCATACTAGCGGGCCAAGAGACCCAGTACTTC
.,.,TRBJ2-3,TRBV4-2,CASSQARVPDTQYF,TGTGCCAGCAGCCAAGCCAGGGTCCCAGATACGCAGTATTTT
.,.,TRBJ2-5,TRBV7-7,CASSRQLQETQYF,TGTGCCAGCAGCCGACAGCTCCAAGAGACCCAGTACTTC
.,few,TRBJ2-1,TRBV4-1,CASSQLLLERPGEQFF,TGCGCCAGCAGCCAATTGTTATTAGAGCGCCCTGGGGAGCAGTTCTTC
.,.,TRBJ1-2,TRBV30,CAWSRQGSDYGYTF,TGTGCCTGGAGCCGTCAGGGATCGGACTATGGCTACACCTTC
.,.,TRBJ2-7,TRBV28,CASLSRAYEQYF,TGTGCCAGCCTATCCAGGGCCTACGAGCAGTACTTC
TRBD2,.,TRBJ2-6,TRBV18,CASSSTSGGSGANVLTF,TGTGCCAGCTCATCGACTAGCGGGGGCTCTGGGGCCAACGTCCTGACTTTC
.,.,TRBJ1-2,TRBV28,CASSWGGQDYGYTF,TGTGCCAGCAGTTGGGGGGGGCAAGACTATGGCTACACCTTC
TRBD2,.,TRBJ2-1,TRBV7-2,CASSPTSGYNEQFF,TGTGCCAGCAGCCCCACTAGCGGTTACAATGAGCAGTTCTTC
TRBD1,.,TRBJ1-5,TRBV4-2,CASSQEGTGNQPQHF,TGTGCCAGCAGCCAAGAAGGGACAGGCAATCAGCCCCAGCATTTT
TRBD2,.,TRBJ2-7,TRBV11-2,CASSPQTSAPYEQYF,TGTGCCAGCAGCCCCCAGACTAGCGCGCCCTACGAGCAGTACTTC
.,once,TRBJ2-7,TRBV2,CASRSVEQYF,TGTGCCAGCAGGAGCGTCGAGCAGTACTTC
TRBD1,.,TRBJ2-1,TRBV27,CASSGAGQGGRNEQFF,TGTGCCAGCAGTGGGGCGGGACAGGGGGGACGCAATGAGCAGTTCTTC
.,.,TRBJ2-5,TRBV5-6,CASSFIQGTGQETQYF,TGTGCCAGCAGCTTTATACAGGGAACGGGCCAAGAGACCCAGTACTTC
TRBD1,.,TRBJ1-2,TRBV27,CASSRDRHNYGYTF,TGTGCCAGCAGCCGGGACAGACACAACTATGGCTACACCTTC
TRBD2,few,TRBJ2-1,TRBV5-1,CASSWGTSGTYEQFF,TGCGCCAGCAGCTGGGGGACTAGCGGGACCTATGAGCAGTTCTTC
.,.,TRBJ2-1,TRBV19,CASSAIFASSYNEQFF,TGTGCCAGTAGTGCGATTTTTGCGAGCTCCTACAATGAGCAGTTCTTC
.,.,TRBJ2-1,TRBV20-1,CSARDLNEQFF,TGCAGTGCTAGAGATCTGAATGAGCAGTTCTTC
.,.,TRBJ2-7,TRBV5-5,CASGSVTVYEQYF,TGTGCCAGTGGATCGGTGACAGTCTACGAGCAGTACTTC